These 25 T cell receptor beta chains originate from one sample sequenced in a study of vaccination and CD4 T cells after COVID-19. The sample's treatment: roughly 11-day PBMC culture with coronavirus spike peptide pools or control peptides (ViraFEST assay). Sequence data for DNA of cultured CD4+ T cells were generated by the Oncomine TCR Beta short-read assay. TCRdb reanalysed the PCR reads using MiXCR and keeps one entry per CDR3 protein. The table records around 10,000 distinct CDR3 sequences, 64% of them present only once. Their specific antigens are unknown. The sequenced material came from CD4+ T cells from blood, cultured in vitro. The receptors derive from a human donor who had recovered from COVID-19.

The gene calls are TRBV25-1 and TRBJ1-2; D is ambiguous. This CDR3 is built from 13 residues. Trimming stripped 0 bases from V and 10 bases from J, with 12 bases between. Germline V gene lookup returns CDR1 MGHDK and CDR2 SYGVNS. CDR3 protein: CASSEYSALYYTF. The CDR3 DNA follows: TGTGCCAGCAGTGAATATAGCGCACTATACTACACCTTC.

Only a few counts were recorded for this clonotype. The gene calls are TRBV27 and TRBJ2-3; 12 bases map to TRBD2. The V gene's germline CDR1 is MNHEY and CDR2 SMNVEV (reference sequence). There are 20 residues in the CDR3. Germline trimming cut 4 bases from V and 6 bases from J; bases unmatched to any gene: 20. The CDR3 region is CASSSQSTWTSGKRGDTQYF. The CDR3 coding sequence is TGTGCCAGCAGTTCCCAGAGTACTTGGACTAGCGGGAAACGGGGGGATACGCAGTATTTT.

The chain couples TRBV20-1 to TRBJ2-1; weak D call: TRBD2 (6 bases). CDR1 is DFQATT and CDR2 is SNEGSKA in the germline V gene (reference sequence). V dropped 4 bases and J dropped 4 bases, with 17 bases sitting between them. This CDR3 spans 15 amino acids. The CDR3 DNA reads TGCAGTGCTATCGATACGGGACTCATATACAATGAGCAGTTCTTC. It translates to CSAIDTGLIYNEQFF.

The chain recombines TRBV5-8 with TRBJ1-5; tentative D call: TRBD1 (5 bases). V was shortened by 4 bases and J by 0 bases, with 20 bases between the two germline ends. The germline V gene encodes CDR1 SGHTS and CDR2 YDEGEE. The CDR3 spans 18 residues. The CDR3 DNA reads as TGTGCCAGCAGCCGGATCCGGCAGGGTGGCAATAGCAATCAGCCCCAGCATTTT. Protein sequence: CASSRIRQGGNSNQPQHF.

This clonotype has just a few counts. The DNA of the CDR3 is TGTGCCAGCAGTGCGACTAGCGGCTACAATGAGCAGTTCTTC. Its translation is CASSATSGYNEQFF. The chain employs TRBV2 and TRBJ2-1; 9 bases map to TRBD2. Germline V gene lookup returns CDR1 SNHLY and CDR2 FYNNEI. This CDR3 region has 14 residues. V lost 4 bases and J lost 3; bases outside the gene matches: 1.

This sequence joins TRBV27 and TRBJ1-4, with 11 bases fitting TRBD1. The CDR3 consists of 17 residues. Germline V gives CDR1 MNHEY, CDR2 SMNVEV (reference sequence). V lost 5 bases and J lost 2; bases outside the gene matches: 7. In DNA, the CDR3 is TGTGCCAGCAGTCCGCTGGACAGGGGGCAGACTAATGAAAAACTGTTTTTT. It translates to CASSPLDRGQTNEKLFF.

The chain carries TRBV6-1 and TRBJ2-1; tentative D call: TRBD2 (7 bases). This CDR3 spans 17 amino acids. Germline V CDR1 and CDR2: MNHNS, SASEGT. V was pared by 4 bases and J by 0 bases, with 16 bases between. CDR3 protein: CASSAIGRGPSYNEQFF. DNA of the CDR3: TGTGCCAGCAGTGCCATCGGGCGGGGGCCCTCCTACAATGAGCAGTTCTTC.

This clonotype has only a few counts. This chain links TRBV21-1 with TRBJ1-2. TRBV21-1 constitutes a pseudogene. This CDR3 comprises 18 residues. This CDR3 reads CASSKEEGLRSINYGYTF. The CDR3 DNA is TGTGCCAGCAGCAAAGAGGAAGGGCTTCGCAGTATTAACTATGGCTACACCTTC.

The rearrangement uses TRBV20-1 and TRBJ2-2; the D is unclear. This CDR3 is built from 13 residues. Germline CDR1 and CDR2: DFQATT and SNEGSKA (reference sequence). Trimming stripped 1 base from V and 10 bases from J, with 13 bases between. CDR3 DNA: TGCAGTGCTAGAGTAGTAGCATCAGCGGAGCTGTTTTTT. Translation: CSARVVASAELFF.

This clonotype came up once. The chain recombines TRBV6-2 or TRBV6-3 with TRBJ2-2; the match to TRBD2 covers 11 bases. J lost 4 bases, V lost 6 bases, and 4 bases had no gene match. The CDR3 contains 15 residues. Germline values: CDR1 MNHEY, CDR2 SVGEGT. CDR3 sequence (DNA): TGTGCCAGCAGGCGTAGCGGGGGGGTCACCGGGGAGCTGTTTTTT. The encoded protein is CASRRSGGVTGELFF.

The V call is TRBV24-1, the J call TRBJ2-5; TRBD1 might be the D (6 bases). CDR1 and CDR2 (germline): KGHDR, SFDVKD. V was shortened by 10 bases and J by 2 bases, with 13 bases between the two germline ends. The CDR3 extends over 13 amino acids. The CDR3 spells CATGTQGQETQYF. The CDR3 nucleotides read TGTGCCACTGGGACGCAGGGGCAAGAGACCCAGTACTTC.

The V gene is TRBV11-2, the J gene TRBJ2-3; D gene ambiguous. Germline V gene data show CDR1 as SGHAT and CDR2 as FQNNGV. This CDR3 has 15 amino acids. V was pared by 2 bases and J by 0 bases, with 9 bases between. The CDR3 DNA reads TGTGCCAGCAGCTTAACAGCTTTTAGCACAGATACGCAGTATTTT. Translating gives CASSLTAFSTDTQYF.

This sequence joins TRBV7-9 and TRBJ2-3; 11 bases match TRBD2. Germline V gene data show CDR1 as SEHNR and CDR2 as FQNEAQ (reference sequence). Trimming took 8 bases from V and 6 from J; bases not matched to a gene: 7. The CDR3 sequence is 14 residues long. Here the CDR3 DNA reads TGTGCCAGCGGGCGGCTAGCGGGGGGTGATACGCAGTATTTT. Amino acid sequence: CASGRLAGGDTQYF.

The chain uses TRBV5-4 and TRBJ2-5, with D maybe TRBD2 (6 bases). Germline CDR1 SGHNT, CDR2 YYREEE (reference sequence). V lost 0 bases and J 2 bases, leaving 14 bases between the germline ends. The length of the CDR3 is 16 residues. Written as DNA, the CDR3 is TGTGCCAGCAGCTTGGAGGCTAGCGTAGGGCAAGAGACCCAGTACTTC. It encodes CASSLEASVGQETQYF.

The chain is built from TRBV7-3 and TRBJ2-1; 10 bases match TRBD2. Per germline, CDR1 SGHTA and CDR2 FQGTGA. The CDR3 contains 16 residues. The ends lost 0 bases at V and 5 bases at J; junction bases unmatched: 4. DNA for the CDR3: TGTGCCAGCAGCTTAACAAGTAGCGGGAGGCACAATGAGCAGTTCTTC. It is translated as CASSLTSSGRHNEQFF.

The CDR3 bases are TGTGCCAGCAGCCCTAGAGGCCCCCCCAATGAGCAGTTCTTC. Translation gives CASSPRGPPNEQFF. The chain joins TRBV5-4 to TRBJ2-1; D uncertain. Trimming took off 4 bases at V and 6 bases at J, with 14 bases between the two ends. The CDR3 loop spans 14 amino acids. The germline V gene has CDR1 SGHNT and CDR2 YYREEE (reference sequence).

The chain recombines TRBV24-1 with TRBJ1-5; 9 positions match TRBD1. The germline gives CDR1 KGHDR, CDR2 SFDVKD. The CDR3 covers 15 residues. With V trimmed by 4 bases and J by 2 bases, 2 bases remained unmatched. The CDR3 loop is CATSDRTGGNQPQHF. Here the CDR3 DNA reads TGTGCCACCAGTGACCGGACAGGGGGCAATCAGCCCCAGCATTTT.

The chain combines TRBV2 with TRBJ1-2, with D perhaps matching TRBD1 (6 bases). The V and J ends lost 0 bases and 10 bases respectively, with 18 bases between them. Per the germline V gene, CDR1 is SNHLY and CDR2 is FYNNEI. The CDR3 contains 15 residues. This chain's CDR3 is CASSEARTAYGYYTF. CDR3 nucleotide sequence: TGTGCCAGCAGTGAAGCTAGGACAGCGTATGGCTACTACACCTTC.

The chain combines TRBV15 with TRBJ2-3; D is perhaps TRBD2 (6 bases). V lost 6 bases to trimming and J lost 6 bases, with 19 bases between them. This CDR3 has 15 residues. Germline-derived CDR1 and CDR2 are LNHNV and YYDKDF (reference sequence). CDR3 loop: CATRPGTADRDTQYF. In DNA form, the CDR3 reads TGTGCCACCAGGCCCGGGACTGCGGATAGGGATACGCAGTATTTT.

This clonotype was seen a handful of times. The chain combines TRBV6-1 with TRBJ1-6; D gene ambiguous. V was clipped by 8 bases and J by 7 bases, with 12 bases between them. CDR3 length: 13 residues. CDR1 and CDR2 (germline): MNHNS, SASEGT. CDR3 protein: CASGMDGNSPLHF. The CDR3 DNA is TGTGCCAGCGGGATGGACGGGAATTCACCCCTCCACTTT.

The chain links TRBV6-5 to TRBJ1-1, with 8 bases matching TRBD1. The CDR3 length is 14 residues. J lost 4 bases, V lost 2 bases, and 3 bases had no gene match. From germline, CDR1 is MNHEY and CDR2 SVGAGI. The CDR3 region has the DNA TGTGCCAGCAGTTACGGACAGGGCGGCACTGAAGCTTTCTTT. It codes for CASSYGQGGTEAFF.

This sequence joins TRBV7-2 and TRBJ1-6; D may be TRBD1 (6 bases). Germline V CDR1 and CDR2: SGHTA, FQGNSA. This CDR3 spans 16 amino acids. V lost 3 bases, J lost 9 bases, and 18 bases lay in between. As DNA, the CDR3 is TGTGCCAGCAGCTTGAAGCAAGGCAGGGGTGGTTCACCCCTCCACTTT. The encoded protein is CASSLKQGRGGSPLHF.

V is TRBV12-3 or TRBV12-4 and J is TRBJ1-1; 11 positions agree with TRBD1. The junction had 21 bases not matched to a gene; V was cut back by 5 bases and J by 10 bases. The CDR3 runs 18 residues. CDR3 sequence reads: CASSPPIRTGGLLNGAFF. For the CDR3, the DNA is TGTGCCAGCAGTCCGCCCATTAGGACAGGGGGCTTGTTAAATGGAGCTTTCTTT.

V is TRBV6-1 and J is TRBJ1-6; D is ambiguous. V lost 6 bases and J 10 bases, leaving 16 bases between the germline ends. Germline V gives CDR1 MNHNS, CDR2 SASEGT. The CDR3 loop spans 14 amino acids. CDR3 amino acids: CASSRRRAGSPLHF. CDR3 DNA sequence: TGTGCCAGCAGCCGACGAAGGGCTGGATCACCCCTCCACTTT.

This clonotype is a singleton in its sample. The genes are TRBV11-3 and TRBJ2-5; 7 bases line up with TRBD2. Germline assignment: CDR1 SGHNT and CDR2 YENEEA. The length of the CDR3 is 16 residues. V dropped 4 bases and J dropped 0; count of bases not matched to a gene: 8. For the CDR3, the DNA is TGTGCCAGCAGCTCTCGGCCGGGGGGTAACCAAGAGACCCAGTACTTC. Amino acids: CASSSRPGGNQETQYF.